This T cell receptor beta chain was captured in a study of vaccination and CD4 T cells after COVID-19. Study information: Overlapping SARS-CoV-2, HCoV-NL63, HCoV-OC43 and HCoV-229E spike peptides were used to stimulate cells.

Germline CDR1 and CDR2: SGHTA and FQGNSA. Deletions cut 3 bases from V and 2 bases from J, with 8 bases between. There are 14 residues in the CDR3. Indicated treatment: approximately nine-day PBMC culture with coronavirus spike peptide pools or control peptides (ViraFEST assay). This clonotype occurred a few times. Its antigen is undetermined. An Oncomine TCR Beta short-read assay was used to sequence the DNA from cultured CD4+ T cells. From the PCR reads, TCRdb called clonotypes with MiXCR, one entry per CDR3 protein. The sample lists 10,000 to 15,000 distinct CDR3 sequences, around 66% seen once, with approximately 9.2% in the top ten.

The rearrangement uses TRBV7-2 and TRBJ2-1; D may be TRBD2 (6 bases). Sequenced: CD4+ T cells from blood, cultured in vitro. The sequence was obtained from a human donor who had recovered from COVID-19. This CDR3 reads CASSLTSAYNEQFF. Here the CDR3 DNA reads TGTGCCAGCAGCTTGACTAGTGCCTACAATGAGCAGTTCTTC. Variable domain in full (rest from reference TRBV7-2 and TRBJ2-1): GAGVSQSPSNKVTEKGKDVELRCDPISGHTALYWYRQSLGQGLEFLIYFQGNSAPDKSGLPSDRFSAERTGGSVSTLTIQRTQQEDSAVYLCASSLTSAYNEQFFGPGTRLTVL.